The present TCR beta chain was sequenced within a study of blood T cell repertoires in COVID-19. Study at large: T cells, B-cell-depleted T cells, or PBMCs supplied cDNA or gDNA.

After removal of 3 bases from V and 6 bases from J, the junction contained 9 bases not matched to a gene. CDR1 and CDR2 from the germline V gene are MNHEY and SMNVEV (reference sequence). The CDR3 consists of 17 residues. Assay used: immunoSEQ multiplex PCR; TCRdb lists only in-frame clones, some missing. The sample carries roughly 280,000 clones, around nine tenths recorded once. The gene calls are TRBV27 and TRBJ1-6; 9 bases fit TRBD1. Sequenced material: peripheral blood. The TCR comes from a man aged 40-49 years with active or convalescent COVID-19. Here the CDR3 reads CASSFTGGPGINSPLHF. The DNA of the CDR3 is TGTGCCAGCAGTTTCACAGGGGGCCCGGGGATTAATTCACCCCTCCACTTT.